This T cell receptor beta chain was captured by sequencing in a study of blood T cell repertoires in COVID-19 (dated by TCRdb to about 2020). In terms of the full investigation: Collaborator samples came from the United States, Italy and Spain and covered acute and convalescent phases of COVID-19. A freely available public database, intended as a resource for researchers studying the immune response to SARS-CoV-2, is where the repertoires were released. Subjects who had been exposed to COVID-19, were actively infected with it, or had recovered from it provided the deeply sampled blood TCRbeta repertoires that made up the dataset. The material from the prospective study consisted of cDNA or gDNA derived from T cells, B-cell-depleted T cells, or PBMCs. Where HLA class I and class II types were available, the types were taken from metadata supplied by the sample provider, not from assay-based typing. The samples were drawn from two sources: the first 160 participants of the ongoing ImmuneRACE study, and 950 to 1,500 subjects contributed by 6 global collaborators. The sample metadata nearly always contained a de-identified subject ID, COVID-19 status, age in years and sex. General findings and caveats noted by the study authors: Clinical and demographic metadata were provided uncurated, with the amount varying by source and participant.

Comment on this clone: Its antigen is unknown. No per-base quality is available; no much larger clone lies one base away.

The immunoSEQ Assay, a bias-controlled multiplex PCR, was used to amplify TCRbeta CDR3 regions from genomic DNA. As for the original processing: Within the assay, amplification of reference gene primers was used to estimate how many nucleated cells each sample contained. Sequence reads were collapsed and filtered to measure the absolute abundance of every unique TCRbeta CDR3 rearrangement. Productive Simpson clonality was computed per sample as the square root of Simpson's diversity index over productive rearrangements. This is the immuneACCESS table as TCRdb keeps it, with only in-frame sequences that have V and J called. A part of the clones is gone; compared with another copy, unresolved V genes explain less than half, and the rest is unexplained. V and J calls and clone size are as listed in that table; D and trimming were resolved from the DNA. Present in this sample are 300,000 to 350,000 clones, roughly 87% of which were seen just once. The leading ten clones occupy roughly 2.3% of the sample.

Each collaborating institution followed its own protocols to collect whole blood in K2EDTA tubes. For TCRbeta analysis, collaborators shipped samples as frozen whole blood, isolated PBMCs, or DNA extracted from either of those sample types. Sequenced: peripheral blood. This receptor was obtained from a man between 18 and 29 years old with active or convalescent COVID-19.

The CDR3 region has the sequence CASSLARLAGPTYNEQFF. The nucleotide sequence is given as TGTGCCAGCAGCTTAGCGCGGCTAGCGGGACCCACGTACAATGAGCAGTTCTTC. The rearrangement combines TRBV7-8 with TRBJ2-1; TRBD2 aligns with 9 central bases. Via the germline V gene, CDR1 is SGHVS and CDR2 FQNEAQ. Measured from the cysteine to the phenylalanine, the CDR3 is 18 residues long. Only CDR3 DNA remains: 54 bases, in frame from the first base. The germline V end is reduced by 0 bases and the J end by 4 bases; junction bases left unmatched: 10.